This T cell receptor beta chain originates from a study of monozygotic twins with cystic fibrosis. Study-wide results and limits: In 13 of 16 pairs, V gene usage was closest to the co-twin's. Monozygotic CF twins shared more identical nucleotide clonotypes than unrelated patients.

CDR3 length: 13 residues. V lost 0 bases and J lost 8, with 11 bases in between. Looked up from germline, CDR1 is SGDLS and CDR2 is YYNGEE. As concerns this clone: Its antigen is currently unknown.

Method: immunoSEQ multiplex PCR; TCRdb's copy keeps in-frame clones and lacks some. The data hold about 14,000 clones, with roughly 85% observed a single time. The source material was blood. This sequence was found in a boy under 18 with cystic fibrosis. The chain recombines TRBV9 with TRBJ1-2; D unresolved. The CDR3 region is CASSVGTKAGYTF. The CDR3 DNA follows: TGTGCCAGCAGCGTAGGGACCAAAGCAGGCTACACCTTC.